This T cell receptor (beta chain) was obtained from a study of sequential checkpoint blockade in melanoma. Germline V gene data show CDR1 as SGHNT and CDR2 as YENEEA. V lost 3 bases and J 0 bases, leaving 14 bases between the germline ends. CDR3 length: 16 residues. Treatment here: randomized to nivolumab then ipilimumab (arm A) or the reverse (arm B). Some clones are missing from TCRdb's copy, which holds only in-frame ones; the method was immunoSEQ multiplex PCR. The repertoire holds 900 or so clones, with over 20% as singletons. The chain couples TRBV11-3 to TRBJ2-5, with a tentative D call TRBD1 (5 bases). Sequencing used tumor tissue (inferred from file names), obtained from a patient given nivolumab and ipilimumab in sequence. This clonotype was sampled from a human donor with melanoma. The CDR3 DNA reads TGTGCCAGCAGCTTTCCCCACCTAGGGGACCAAGAGACCCAGTACTTC. Protein: CASSFPHLGDQETQYF.